The TCR beta chain under discussion was sequenced for a study of cytomegalovirus exposure and HLA in healthy donors. Study-wide results and caveats: Accounts indicate the classifier identified cytomegalovirus status with strong specificity and sensitivity.

This clone turned up a few times. Antigen: not known. This CDR3 is built from 15 residues. Germline V gene lookup returns CDR1 MDHEN and CDR2 SYDVKM. Trimming removed 2 bases from V and 3 bases from J; junction bases left unmatched: 4. All donors participated as healthy donors of bone marrow. PCR was performed using 60 Vbeta and 13 Jbeta primers. Only in-frame clones appear in the TCRdb table, and some are missing; sequencing was by immunoSEQ multiplex PCR. The data contain approximately 190,000 clones, 75% to 90% of them seen just once; the ten biggest clones take up approximately 0.8%. The source material was PBMCs. The genes are TRBV28 and TRBJ2-1, with TRBD2 matching over 7 bases. The receptor's source is a woman between 18 and 30 years old in good health and CMV-seronegative. CDR3 loop: CASSLRREYYNEQFF. CDR3 DNA: TGTGCCAGCAGTTTACGGCGGGAGTACTACAATGAGCAGTTCTTC.